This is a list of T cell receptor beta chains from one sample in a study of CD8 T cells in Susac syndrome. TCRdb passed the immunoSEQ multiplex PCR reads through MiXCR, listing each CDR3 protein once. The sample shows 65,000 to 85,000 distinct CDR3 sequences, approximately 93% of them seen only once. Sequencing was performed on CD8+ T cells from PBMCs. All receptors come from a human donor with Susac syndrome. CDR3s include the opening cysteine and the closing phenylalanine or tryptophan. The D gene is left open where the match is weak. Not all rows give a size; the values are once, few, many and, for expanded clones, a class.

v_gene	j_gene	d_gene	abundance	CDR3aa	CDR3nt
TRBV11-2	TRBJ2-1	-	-	CASSSSFNNEQFF	TGTGCCAGCAGCTCCTCCTTTAACAATGAGCAGTTCTTC
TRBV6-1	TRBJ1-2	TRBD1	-	CASREPDRERGYTF	TGTGCCAGCAGGGAACCTGACAGGGAGCGTGGCTACACCTTC
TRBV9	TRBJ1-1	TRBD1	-	CASGGDTGVTEAFF	TGTGCCAGCGGAGGGGATACAGGGGTCACTGAAGCTTTCTTT
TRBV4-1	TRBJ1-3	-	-	CASSQLGVASTIYF	TGCGCCAGCAGCCAATTAGGCGTTGCGTCCACCATATATTTT
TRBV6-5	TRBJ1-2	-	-	CASSYLADGSGYTF	TGTGCCAGCAGTTACTTGGCGGACGGGAGTGGCTACACCTTC
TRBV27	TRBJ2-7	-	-	CASGYTSYEQYF	TGTGCCAGTGGCTATACCTCGTACGAGCAGTACTTC
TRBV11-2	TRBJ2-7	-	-	CASSLGGVGEQYF	TGTGCCAGCAGCTTGGGGGGCGTTGGGGAGCAGTACTTC
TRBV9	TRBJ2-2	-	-	CASSVGTHNTGELFF	TGTGCCAGCAGCGTCGGTACACACAACACCGGGGAGCTGTTTTTT
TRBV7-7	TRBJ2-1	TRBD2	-	CASSLGLADYNEQFF	TGTGCCAGCAGCCTGGGACTAGCGGATTACAATGAGCAGTTCTTC
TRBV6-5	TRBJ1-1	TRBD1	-	CASSTPTGVNTEAFF	TGTGCCAGCAGCACCCCTACAGGGGTGAACACTGAAGCTTTCTTT
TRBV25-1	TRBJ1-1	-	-	CASSANSEAFF	TGTGCCAGCAGTGCCAACAGTGAAGCTTTCTTT
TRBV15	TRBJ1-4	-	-	CATSSRLGVGNEKLFF	TGTGCCACCAGCAGCCGTTTGGGGGTAGGGAATGAAAAACTGTTTTTT
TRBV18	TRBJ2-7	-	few	CASSPSGVAEQYF	TGTGCCAGCTCACCCTCAGGGGTCGCCGAGCAGTACTTC
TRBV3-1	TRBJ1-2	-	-	CASSQEGSGYGYTF	TGTGCCAGCAGCCAAGAGGGGTCGGGCTATGGCTACACCTTC
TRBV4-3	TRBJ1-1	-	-	CASSQSTGVGNTEAFF	TGCGCCAGCAGCCAAAGCACAGGCGTAGGAAACACTGAAGCTTTCTTT
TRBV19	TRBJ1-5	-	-	CASSIYGTDSNQPQHF	TGTGCCAGTAGTATCTACGGGACGGATAGCAATCAGCCCCAGCATTTT
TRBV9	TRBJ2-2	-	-	CASSVDGATGELFF	TGTGCCAGCAGCGTAGATGGAGCCACCGGGGAGCTGTTTTTT
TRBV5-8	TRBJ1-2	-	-	CASSLAPNYGYTF	TGTGCCAGCAGCTTGGCCCCGAACTATGGCTACACCTTC
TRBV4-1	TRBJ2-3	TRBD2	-	CASSHLAAPNTDTQYF	TGCGCCAGCAGCCATCTAGCGGCTCCTAACACAGATACGCAGTATTTT
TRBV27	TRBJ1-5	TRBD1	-	CASSKSITGAGQPQHF	TGTGCCAGCAGTAAGAGTATTACAGGGGCGGGACAGCCCCAGCATTTT
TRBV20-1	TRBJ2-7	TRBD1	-	CSARGQNSYEQYF	TGCAGTGCCAGGGGACAGAACTCCTACGAGCAGTACTTC
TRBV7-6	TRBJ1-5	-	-	CASSLGPANNQPQHF	TGTGCCAGCAGCTTGGGACCGGCTAATAATCAGCCCCAGCATTTT
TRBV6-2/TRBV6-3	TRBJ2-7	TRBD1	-	CASRLSGTGGYEQYF	TGTGCCAGCAGACTCTCCGGGACAGGGGGCTACGAGCAGTACTTC
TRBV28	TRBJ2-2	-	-	CASSLGLGITGELFF	TGTGCCAGCAGTTTAGGTTTGGGTATCACCGGGGAGCTGTTTTTT
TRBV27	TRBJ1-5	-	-	CASRPNSGAPNQPQHF	TGTGCCAGCAGACCAAACTCCGGGGCCCCCAATCAGCCCCAGCATTTT
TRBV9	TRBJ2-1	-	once	CASSASRGLSSYNEQFF	TGTGCCAGCAGCGCCTCGAGGGGGTTGAGCTCCTACAATGAGCAGTTCTTC
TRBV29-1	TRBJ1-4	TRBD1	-	CSGADRGRGEKLFF	TGCAGCGGGGCCGACAGGGGGCGAGGTGAAAAACTGTTTTTT
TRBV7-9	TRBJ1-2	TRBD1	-	CASSRTGTHTF	TGTGCCAGCAGCCGGACAGGGACCCACACCTTC
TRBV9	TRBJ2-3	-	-	CASSSNMGQSTDTQYF	TGTGCCAGCAGCTCCAACATGGGGCAGAGCACAGATACGCAGTATTTT
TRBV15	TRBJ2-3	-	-	CATSRDGNRGIGTDTQYF	TGTGCCACCAGCAGAGATGGAAATAGGGGGATTGGCACAGATACGCAGTATTTT
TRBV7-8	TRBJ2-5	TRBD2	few	CASSASGRETQYF	TGTGCCAGCAGCGCTAGCGGGAGAGAGACCCAGTACTTC
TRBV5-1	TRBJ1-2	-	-	CASSLVVEDFNYGYTF	TGCGCCAGCAGCTTGGTGGTGGAAGACTTTAACTATGGCTACACCTTC
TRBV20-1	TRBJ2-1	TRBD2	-	CSAGVSSGSGEQFF	TGCAGTGCTGGGGTTTCTAGCGGGAGCGGGGAGCAGTTCTTC